This T cell receptor (beta chain) was recovered during a study of T cell responses to AZD1222 COVID-19 vaccine. V was clipped by 2 bases and J by 2 bases, with 7 bases between them. The length of the CDR3 is 14 residues. In germline, CDR1 is ENHRY, CDR2 SYGVKD. Study-wide findings and caveats: It was only six AZD1222 recipients who were seropositive at baseline.

Assay used: immunoSEQ multiplex PCR; TCRdb lists only in-frame clones, some missing. The sample yields under 150,000 clones, approximately 85% seen once. For this clone: Its target is not known.

The sequence came from an adult in good health. The chain has TRBV10-3 and TRBJ1-3, with D possibly matching TRBD1 (5 bases). The specimen comprised peripheral blood, sampled on day 0 of AZD1222 vaccination. CDR3 DNA sequence: TGTGCCATCAGTGAGCAGGGTACTGGAAACACCATATATTTT. It is translated as CAISEQGTGNTIYF.